This T cell receptor beta chain was sequenced for a study of PD-1 blockade in classical Hodgkin lymphoma. The data were produced by immunoSEQ multiplex PCR, yet TCRdb's version contains in-frame clones alone and is incomplete. In the table there are more than 35,000 clones, around 76% of which are singletons. CDR3 length: 13 amino acids. Germline lookup yields CDR1 SNHLY and CDR2 FYNNEI. The germline V and J ends were trimmed by 5 bases and 6 bases, with 13 bases remaining between them. All trial patients relapsed after autologous stem cell transplantation. This TCR came from a human donor with classical Hodgkin lymphoma. The sample in question was peripheral blood mononuclear cells (PBMCs), obtained before the second cycle of nivolumab. The chain combines TRBV2 with TRBJ1-2, with D maybe TRBD1 (6 bases). CDR3 sequence (DNA): TGTGCCAGCAGTCGGACAGAGAGAGATGGCTACACCTTC. Translated: CASSRTERDGYTF.